This entry features one T cell receptor beta chain sequence. Its specificity is unknown. The entry originates in a study of cytomegalovirus exposure and HLA in healthy donors. The overall study: An early release of data contained about 85 million unique TCRs, which came from HLA-typed donors. Ancestry clustering placed about 86% of under 450 genotyped donors in the Caucasian-associated cluster.

General study results and limits: HLA alleles were associated with around 17,000 TCR beta sequences in a later analysis at 0.05 false discovery rate.

Germline values: CDR1 LNHDA, CDR2 SQIVND (reference sequence). The CDR3 covers 14 residues. V lost 3 bases to trimming and J lost 0 bases, with 6 bases between them. 60 Vbeta and 13 Jbeta primers were used in PCR. Only in-frame clones appear in the TCRdb table, and some are missing; sequencing was by immunoSEQ multiplex PCR. This sample has about 160,000 clones; roughly 87% occur once, and the top ten carry about 1.6%. The donors comprised healthy bone marrow donors. The clonotype was recovered from a girl between 5 and 17 years old in good health and CMV-seropositive. Sequenced: PBMCs. The rearrangement uses TRBV19 and TRBJ2-1; D is ambiguous. Here the CDR3 DNA reads TGTGCCAGTAGTATGTCCAGCTCCTACAATGAGCAGTTCTTC. Encoded protein: CASSMSSSYNEQFF.